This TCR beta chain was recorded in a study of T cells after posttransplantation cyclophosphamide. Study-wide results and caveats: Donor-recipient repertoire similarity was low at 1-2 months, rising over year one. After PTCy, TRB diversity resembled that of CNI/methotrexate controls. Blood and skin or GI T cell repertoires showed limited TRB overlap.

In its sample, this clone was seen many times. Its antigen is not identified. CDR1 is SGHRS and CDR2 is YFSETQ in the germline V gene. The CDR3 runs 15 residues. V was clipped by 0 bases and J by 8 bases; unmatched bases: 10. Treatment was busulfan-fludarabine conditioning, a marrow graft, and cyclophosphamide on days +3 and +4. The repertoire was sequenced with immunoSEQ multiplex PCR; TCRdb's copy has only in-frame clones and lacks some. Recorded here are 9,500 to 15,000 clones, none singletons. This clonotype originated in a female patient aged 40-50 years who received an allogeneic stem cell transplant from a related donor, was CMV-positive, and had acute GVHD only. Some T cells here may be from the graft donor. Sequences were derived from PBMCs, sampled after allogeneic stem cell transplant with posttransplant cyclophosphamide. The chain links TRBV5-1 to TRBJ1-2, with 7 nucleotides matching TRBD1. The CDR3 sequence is CASSLGGQAQKGYTF. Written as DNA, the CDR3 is TGCGCCAGCAGCTTGGGAGGACAGGCCCAGAAAGGCTACACCTTC.